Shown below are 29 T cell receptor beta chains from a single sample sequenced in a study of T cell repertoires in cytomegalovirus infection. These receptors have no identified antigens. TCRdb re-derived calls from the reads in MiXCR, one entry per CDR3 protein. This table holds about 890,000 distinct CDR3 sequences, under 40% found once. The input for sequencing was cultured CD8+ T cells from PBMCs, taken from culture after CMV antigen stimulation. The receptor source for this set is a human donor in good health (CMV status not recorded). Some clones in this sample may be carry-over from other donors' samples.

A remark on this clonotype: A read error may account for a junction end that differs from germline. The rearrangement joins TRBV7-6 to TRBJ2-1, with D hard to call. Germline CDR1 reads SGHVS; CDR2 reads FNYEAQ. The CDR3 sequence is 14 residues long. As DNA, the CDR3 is TGTGTCAGCAGCTTAGGGCCGGGCTACAATGAGCAGTTCTTC. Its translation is CVSSLGPGYNEQFF.

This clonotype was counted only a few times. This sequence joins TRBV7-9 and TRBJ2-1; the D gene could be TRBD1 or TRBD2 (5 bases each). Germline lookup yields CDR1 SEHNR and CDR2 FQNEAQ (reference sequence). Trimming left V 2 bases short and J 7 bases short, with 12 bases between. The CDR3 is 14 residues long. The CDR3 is CASSLTSKGNEQFF. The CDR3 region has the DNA TGTGCCAGCAGCTTAACTAGTAAGGGGAATGAGCAGTTCTTC. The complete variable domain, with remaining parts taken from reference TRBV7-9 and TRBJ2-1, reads DTGVSQNPRHKITKRGQNVTFRCDPISEHNRLYWYRQTLGQGPEFLTYFQNEAQLEKSRLLSDRFSAERPKGSFSTLEIQRTEQGDSAMYLCASSLTSKGNEQFFGPGTRLTVL.

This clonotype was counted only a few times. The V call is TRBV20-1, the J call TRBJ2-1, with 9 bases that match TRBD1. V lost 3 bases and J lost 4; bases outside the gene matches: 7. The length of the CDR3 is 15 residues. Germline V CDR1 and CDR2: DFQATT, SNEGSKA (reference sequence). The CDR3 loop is CSASARTGVYNEQFF. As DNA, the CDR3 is TGCAGTGCTAGTGCAAGGACAGGGGTGTACAATGAGCAGTTCTTC.

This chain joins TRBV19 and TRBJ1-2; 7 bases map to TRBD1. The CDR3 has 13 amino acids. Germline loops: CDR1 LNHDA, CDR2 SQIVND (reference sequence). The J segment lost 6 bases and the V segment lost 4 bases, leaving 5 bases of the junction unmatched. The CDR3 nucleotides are TGTGCCAGTAGTACCGATACAGGGGATGGCTACACCTTC. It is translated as CASSTDTGDGYTF.

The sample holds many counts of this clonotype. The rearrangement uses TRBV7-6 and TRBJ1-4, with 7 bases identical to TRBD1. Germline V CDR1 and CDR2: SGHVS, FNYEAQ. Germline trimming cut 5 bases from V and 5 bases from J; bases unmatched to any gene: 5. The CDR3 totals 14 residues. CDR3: CASSRDRVNEKLFF. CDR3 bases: TGTGCCAGCAGCCGCGACAGGGTCAATGAAAAACTGTTTTTT.

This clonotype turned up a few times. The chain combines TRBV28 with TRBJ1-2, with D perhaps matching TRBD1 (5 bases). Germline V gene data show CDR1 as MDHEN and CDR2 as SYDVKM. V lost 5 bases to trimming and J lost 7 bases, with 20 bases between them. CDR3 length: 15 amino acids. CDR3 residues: CASSTPGGVSIGYTF. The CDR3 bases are TGTGCCAGCAGTACCCCGGGAGGGGTCTCTATTGGCTACACCTTC.

CDR3 in DNA: TGCAGTGCTGGGAGACAGACGACAGATACGCAGTATTTT. As protein: CSAGRQTTDTQYF. J is TRBJ2-3 and V is TRBV20-1, with D perhaps given as TRBD1 or TRBD2 (5 bases each). CDR1 DFQATT and CDR2 SNEGSKA come from the germline V gene (reference sequence). Trimming shortened V by 5 bases and J by 3 bases, and 12 bases separated the two germline ends. The CDR3 sequence is 13 residues long.

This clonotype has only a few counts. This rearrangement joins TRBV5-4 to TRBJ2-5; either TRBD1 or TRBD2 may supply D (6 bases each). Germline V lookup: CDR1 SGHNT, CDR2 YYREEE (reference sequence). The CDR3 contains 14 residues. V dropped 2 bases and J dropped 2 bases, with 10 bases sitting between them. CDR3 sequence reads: CASSFWRGQETQYF. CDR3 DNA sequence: TGTGCCAGCAGCTTTTGGAGGGGGCAAGAGACCCAGTACTTC.

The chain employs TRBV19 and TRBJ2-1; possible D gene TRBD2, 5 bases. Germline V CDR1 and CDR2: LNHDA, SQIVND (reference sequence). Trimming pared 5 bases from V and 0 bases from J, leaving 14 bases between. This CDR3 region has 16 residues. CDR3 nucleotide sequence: TGTGCCAGTAGTTGGGTCGAGACTAACTCCTACAATGAGCAGTTCTTC. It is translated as CASSWVETNSYNEQFF.

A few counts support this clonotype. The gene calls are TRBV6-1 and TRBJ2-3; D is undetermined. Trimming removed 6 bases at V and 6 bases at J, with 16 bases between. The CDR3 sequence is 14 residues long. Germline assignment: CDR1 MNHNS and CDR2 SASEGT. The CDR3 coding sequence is TGTGCCAGCAGCCCGGGCCTACCCCAGGATACGCAGTATTTT. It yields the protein CASSPGLPQDTQYF.

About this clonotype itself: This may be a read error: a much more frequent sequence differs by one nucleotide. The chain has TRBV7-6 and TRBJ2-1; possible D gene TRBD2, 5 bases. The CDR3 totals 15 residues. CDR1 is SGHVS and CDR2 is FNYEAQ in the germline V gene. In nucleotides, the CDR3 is TGTACCAGCAGCCAAATCGAGGGTCCTGGCAATGAGCAGTTCTTC. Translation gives CTSSQIEGPGNEQFF.

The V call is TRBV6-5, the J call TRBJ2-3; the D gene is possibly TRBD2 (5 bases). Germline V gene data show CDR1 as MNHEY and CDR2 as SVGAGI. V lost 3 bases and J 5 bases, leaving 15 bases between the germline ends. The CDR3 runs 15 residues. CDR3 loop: CASSYALAEGDTQYF. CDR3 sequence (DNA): TGTGCCAGCAGTTATGCTCTAGCCGAGGGAGATACGCAGTATTTT.

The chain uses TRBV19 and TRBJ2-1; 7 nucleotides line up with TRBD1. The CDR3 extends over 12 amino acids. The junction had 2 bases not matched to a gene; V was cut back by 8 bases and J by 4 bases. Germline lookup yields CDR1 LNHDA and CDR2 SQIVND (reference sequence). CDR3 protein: CASVGQYNEQFF. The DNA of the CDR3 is TGTGCCAGTGTGGGACAGTACAATGAGCAGTTCTTC.

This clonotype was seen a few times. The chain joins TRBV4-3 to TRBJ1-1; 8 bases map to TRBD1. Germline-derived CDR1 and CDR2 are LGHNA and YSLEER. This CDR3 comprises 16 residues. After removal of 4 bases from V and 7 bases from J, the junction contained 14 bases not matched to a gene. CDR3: CASSPDEDRDHGEAFF. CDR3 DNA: TGCGCCAGCAGCCCAGACGAGGACAGGGATCATGGTGAAGCTTTCTTT.

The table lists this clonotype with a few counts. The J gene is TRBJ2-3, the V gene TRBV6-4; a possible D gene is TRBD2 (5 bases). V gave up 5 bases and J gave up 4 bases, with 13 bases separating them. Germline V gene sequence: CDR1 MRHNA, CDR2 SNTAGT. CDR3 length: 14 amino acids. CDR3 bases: TGTGCCAGCAGTCCCTACGGGGTTGCAGATACGCAGTATTTT. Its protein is CASSPYGVADTQYF.

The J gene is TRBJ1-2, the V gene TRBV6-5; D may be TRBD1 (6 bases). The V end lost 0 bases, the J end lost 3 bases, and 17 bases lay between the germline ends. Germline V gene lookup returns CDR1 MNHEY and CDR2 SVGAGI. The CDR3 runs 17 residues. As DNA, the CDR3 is TGTGCCAGCAGTTACTCGAGCTCGGCAGGGGCCCACTATGGCTACACCTTC. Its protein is CASSYSSSAGAHYGYTF.

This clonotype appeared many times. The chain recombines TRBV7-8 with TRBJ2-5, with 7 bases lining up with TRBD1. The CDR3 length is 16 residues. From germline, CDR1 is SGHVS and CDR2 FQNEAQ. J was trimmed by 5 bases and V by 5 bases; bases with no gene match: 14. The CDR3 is CASSNDRVTIRETQYF. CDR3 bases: TGTGCCAGCAGCAACGACAGGGTTACTATTCGGGAGACCCAGTACTTC.

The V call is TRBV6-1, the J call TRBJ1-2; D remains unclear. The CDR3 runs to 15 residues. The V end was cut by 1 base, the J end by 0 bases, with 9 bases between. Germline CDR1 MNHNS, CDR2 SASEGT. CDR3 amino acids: CASSEVQAANYGYTF. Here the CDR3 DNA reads TGTGCCAGCAGTGAAGTACAAGCTGCTAACTATGGCTACACCTTC.

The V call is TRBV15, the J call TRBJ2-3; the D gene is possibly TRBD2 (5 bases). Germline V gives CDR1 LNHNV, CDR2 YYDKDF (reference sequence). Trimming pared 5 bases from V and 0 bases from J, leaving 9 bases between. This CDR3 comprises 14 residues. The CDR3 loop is CATSAGSSTDTQYF. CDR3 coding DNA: TGTGCCACCAGCGCGGGTTCGAGCACAGATACGCAGTATTTT.

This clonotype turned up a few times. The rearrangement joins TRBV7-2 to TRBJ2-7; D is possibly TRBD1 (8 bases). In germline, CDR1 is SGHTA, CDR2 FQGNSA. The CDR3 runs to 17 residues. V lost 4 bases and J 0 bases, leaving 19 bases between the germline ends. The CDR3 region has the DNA TGTGCCAGCAGCTCCCCATTAACAGGGGGGGGCTCCTACGAGCAGTACTTC. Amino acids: CASSSPLTGGGSYEQYF.

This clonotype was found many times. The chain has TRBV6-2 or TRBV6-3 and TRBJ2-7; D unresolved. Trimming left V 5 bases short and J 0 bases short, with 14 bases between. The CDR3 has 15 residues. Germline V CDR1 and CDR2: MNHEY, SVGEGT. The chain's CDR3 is CASSGTGTSSYEQYV. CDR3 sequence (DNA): TGTGCCAGCAGTGGCACCGGAACCAGCTCCTACGAGCAGTACGTC.

Here the CDR3 DNA reads TGTGCCAGCAGTTTAAAGCAGGGAAACCTCTACGAGCAGTACGTC. Translating it yields CASSLKQGNLYEQYV. The rearrangement links TRBV28 to TRBJ2-7, with D maybe TRBD1 (5 bases). The germline gives CDR1 MDHEN, CDR2 SYDVKM. V was clipped by 2 bases and J by 3 bases, with 14 bases between them. The CDR3 spans 15 residues.

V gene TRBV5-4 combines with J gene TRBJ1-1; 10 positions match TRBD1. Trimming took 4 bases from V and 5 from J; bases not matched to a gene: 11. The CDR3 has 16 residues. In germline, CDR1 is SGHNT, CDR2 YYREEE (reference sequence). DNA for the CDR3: TGTGCCAGCAGCCCTTGGGCGGGACAGGGGACGACTGAAGCTTTCTTT. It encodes CASSPWAGQGTTEAFF.

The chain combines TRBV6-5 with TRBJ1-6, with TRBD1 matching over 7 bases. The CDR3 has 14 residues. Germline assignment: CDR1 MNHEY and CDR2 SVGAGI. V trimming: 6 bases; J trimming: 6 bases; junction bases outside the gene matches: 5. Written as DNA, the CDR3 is TGTGCCAGCAGCCCCTGGGACAGTAATTCACCCCTCCACTTT. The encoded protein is CASSPWDSNSPLHF.

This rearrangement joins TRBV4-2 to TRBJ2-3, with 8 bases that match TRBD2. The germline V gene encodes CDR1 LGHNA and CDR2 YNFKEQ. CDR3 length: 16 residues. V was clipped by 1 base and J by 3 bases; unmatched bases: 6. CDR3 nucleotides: TGTGCCAGCAGCCAAGCCCCGGGACTAGATACAGATACGCAGTATTTT. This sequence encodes CASSQAPGLDTDTQYF.

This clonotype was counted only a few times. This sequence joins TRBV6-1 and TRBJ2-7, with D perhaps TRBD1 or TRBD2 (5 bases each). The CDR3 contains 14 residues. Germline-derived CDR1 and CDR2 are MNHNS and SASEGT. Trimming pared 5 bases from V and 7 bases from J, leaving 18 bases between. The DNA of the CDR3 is TGTGCCAGCAGTTACCAGAGCCGAGGGGAGGAGCAGTACTTC. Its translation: CASSYQSRGEEQYF.

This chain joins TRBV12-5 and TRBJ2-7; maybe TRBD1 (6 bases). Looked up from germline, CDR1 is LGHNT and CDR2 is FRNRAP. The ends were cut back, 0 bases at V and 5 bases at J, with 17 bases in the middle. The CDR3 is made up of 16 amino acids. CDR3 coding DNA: TGTGCTAGTGGTTTGGTACAGGCAGGGGTCGCGGACGAGCAGTACGTC. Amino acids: CASGLVQAGVADEQYV.

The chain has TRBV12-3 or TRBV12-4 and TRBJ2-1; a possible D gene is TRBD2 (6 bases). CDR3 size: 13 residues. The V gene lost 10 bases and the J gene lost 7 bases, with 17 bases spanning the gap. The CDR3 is CAILPGLLNEQFF. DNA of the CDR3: TGTGCCATTCTTCCGGGACTTCTTAATGAGCAGTTCTTC.

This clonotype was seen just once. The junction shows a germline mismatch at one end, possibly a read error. CDR3 DNA: TGTGCCAGCAGCTTAGTCGAGGGGACAGGGCCCGAGACGAACGCTGAAGCTTTCTTT. Encoded protein: CASSLVEGTGPETNAEAFF. The chain couples TRBV7-6 to TRBJ1-1; the match to TRBD1 covers 9 bases. Germline V CDR1 and CDR2: SGHVS, FNYEAQ. This CDR3 has 19 residues. Using reference TRBV7-6 and TRBJ1-1 for the parts outside the CDR3, the full variable domain is GAGVSQSPRYKVTKRGQDVALRCDPISGHVSLYWYRQALGQGPEFLTYFNYEAQQDKSGLPNDRFSAERPEGSISTLTIQRTEQRDSAMYRCASSLVEGTGPETNAEAFFGQGTRLTVV.